This T cell receptor beta chain appears in the sequencing data of a study of T cells in Graves' hyperthyroidism and ophthalmopathy. As for the study in general: Peripheral blood collection took place at initial diagnosis, before any treatment.

TCR beta CDR3 sequences were amplified from RNA transcripts. During a first-round RT-PCR of the TCR CDR3, the HTBI primer set was used. MiXCR was run by TCRdb on the multiplex PCR reads, yielding one entry per CDR3 protein. The sample lists some 460,000 distinct CDR3 sequences; less than 20% were seen once. This clonotype occurred many times. The antigen is unknown. Graves' hyperthyroidism is called stable when ophthalmopathy does not progress within 18 months. Pregnant or lactating patients were excluded, as were those with uncontrolled infection or other autoimmune disease. Study-level results: Before onset, by a median of about seven months, the model predicted ophthalmopathy.

Germline loops: CDR1 DFQATT, CDR2 SNEGSKA (reference sequence). Trimming shortened V by 6 bases and J by 3 bases, and 11 bases separated the two germline ends. CDR3 length equals 12 residues. The source is a woman between 18 and 29 years old with Graves' hyperthyroidism. Sequenced: blood. The rearrangement uses TRBV20-1 and TRBJ1-2; D possibly corresponds to TRBD1 (6 bases). For the CDR3, the DNA is TGCAGTGCCACCAACAGGGACTATGGCTACACCTTC. Translated, it gives CSATNRDYGYTF.